The 25 T cell receptor beta chains given below trace back to one sample, sequenced in a study of patients and donors after allogeneic stem cell transplantation (dated by TCRdb to the early 2020s). The method behind the library was RT-PCR. The sequencing machine was a NextSeq 550. The public reads were reanalyzed by TCRdb: fastp trimming at Q25, MiXCR alignment, in-frame beta chains only. CDR3 protein sequences are deduplicated, and each keeps its most common genes and DNA. For this sample there are tens of thousands of distinct CDR3 sequences; roughly 52% appear just once. Together, the top ten hold 61% of the sample. The sequencing sample was made of blood, either unsorted or a sorted T cell fraction (not recorded which). The receptors were sampled from a human donor who was either an allogeneic HSCT recipient or a stem cell or donor lymphocyte infusion donor (not recorded which). It is not recorded whose cells these are; they may come from a transplant donor.

This chain joins TRBV10-3 and TRBJ2-5; TRBD1 is a possible D gene (6 bases). Germline loops: CDR1 ENHRY, CDR2 SYGVKD. The CDR3 consists of 15 residues. Trimming cost V 0 bases and J 2 bases, with 10 bases left between them. CDR3 region: CAISESPDRQETQYF. Here the CDR3 DNA reads TGTGCCATCAGTGAGTCCCCGGACAGACAAGAGACCCAGTACTTC.

The rearrangement joins TRBV6-2 or TRBV6-3 to TRBJ2-5; a weak D match, TRBD2 (5 bases). The CDR3 totals 16 residues. The V end was cut by 0 bases, the J end by 2 bases, with 13 bases between. From germline, CDR1 is MNHEY and CDR2 SVGEGT. CDR3 region: CASSYSGGLLQETQYF. CDR3 sequence (DNA): TGTGCCAGCAGTTACTCGGGCGGACTCCTTCAAGAGACCCAGTACTTC.

The chain joins TRBV14 to TRBJ2-5, with TRBD2 matching over 7 bases. V trimming: 5 bases; J trimming: 2 bases; junction bases outside the gene matches: 2. The length of the CDR3 is 13 residues. Germline values: CDR1 SGHDN, CDR2 FVKESK. The CDR3: CASSKGLQETQYF. For the CDR3, the DNA is TGTGCCAGCAGCAAGGGACTACAAGAGACCCAGTACTTC. The full variable domain, rest sourced from reference TRBV14 and TRBJ2-5, is EAGVTQFPSHSVIEKGQTVTLRCDPISGHDNLYWYRRVMGKEIKFLLHFVKESKQDESGMPNNRFLAERTGGTYSTLKVQPAELEDSGVYFCASSKGLQETQYFGPGTRLLVL.

The chain uses TRBV29-1 and TRBJ2-5, with D perhaps given as TRBD1 or TRBD2 (5 bases each). The germline V and J ends were trimmed by 4 bases and 4 bases, with 16 bases remaining between them. From germline, CDR1 is SQVTM and CDR2 ANQGSEA. The CDR3 is made up of 14 amino acids. CDR3 residues: CSVVVKGAGETQYF. The CDR3 region has the DNA TGCAGCGTTGTGGTGAAAGGGGCGGGAGAGACCCAGTACTTC.

The chain couples TRBV6-5 to TRBJ1-4, with no clear D. The germline V gene encodes CDR1 MNHEY and CDR2 SVGAGI. The CDR3 has 13 residues. V lost 7 bases and J 6 bases, leaving 12 bases between the germline ends. The CDR3 spells CASTSVGDEKLFF. CDR3 nucleotides: TGTGCCAGCACCTCGGTAGGAGATGAAAAACTGTTTTTT.

This chain joins TRBV29-1 and TRBJ1-1, with D possibly TRBD1 on 6 matching bases. Looked up from germline, CDR1 is SQVTM and CDR2 is ANQGSEA. V lost 7 bases and J lost 2, with 17 bases in between. This CDR3 has 14 amino acids. For the CDR3, the DNA is TGCAGCGCCGGCCTGGACAGAAGAAACACTGAAGCTTTCTTT. This encodes CSAGLDRRNTEAFF. Full variable domain (remainder filled in from reference TRBV29-1 and TRBJ1-1): SAVISQKPSRDICQRGTSLTIQCQVDSQVTMMFWYRQQPGQSLTLIATANQGSEATYESGFVIDKFPISRPNLTFSTLTVSNMSPEDSSIYLCSAGLDRRNTEAFFGQGTRLTVV.

This clonotype appeared a few times. The V call is TRBV7-9, the J call TRBJ1-2, with D unresolved. Per germline, CDR1 SEHNR and CDR2 FQNEAQ (reference sequence). V gave up 5 bases and J gave up 5 bases, with 21 bases separating them. This CDR3 is built from 16 residues. In DNA form, the CDR3 reads TGTGCCAGCAGCCCTCCGGGTCCTGAGCTCCTTTATGGCTACACCTTC. Amino acid sequence: CASSPPGPELLYGYTF.

The gene calls are TRBV6-2 or TRBV6-3 and TRBJ1-5; D remains unclear. The CDR3 has 15 amino acids. V lost 7 bases to trimming and J lost 5 bases, with 18 bases between them. From germline, CDR1 is MNHEY and CDR2 SVGEGT. CDR3 coding DNA: TGTGCCAGCAAGCGAGTGGTGGGCGGGGATCAGCCCCAGCATTTT. It translates to CASKRVVGGDQPQHF.

This rearrangement joins TRBV7-9 to TRBJ1-1; TRBD1 matches at 8 bases. Germline CDR1 is SEHNR and CDR2 is FQNEAQ (reference sequence). V gave up 2 bases and J gave up 4 bases; unmatched junction bases: 9. The length of the CDR3 is 16 residues. The CDR3 loop reads CASSLYSEDRATEAFF. DNA for the CDR3: TGTGCCAGCAGCTTATACTCCGAGGACAGGGCCACTGAAGCTTTCTTT.

The chain is built from TRBV7-2 and TRBJ1-1; perhaps TRBD1 as D (5 bases). The germline V and J ends were trimmed by 1 base and 6 bases, with 9 bases remaining between them. The germline V gene encodes CDR1 SGHTA and CDR2 FQGNSA. The CDR3 loop spans 13 amino acids. The CDR3 reads CASSLVGAPEAFF. Here the CDR3 DNA reads TGTGCCAGCAGCTTAGTCGGGGCCCCTGAAGCTTTCTTT.

J is TRBJ1-2 and V is TRBV6-5; 9 bases line up with TRBD1. Losses at the gene ends were 5 bases for V and 1 base for J; bases not matched to a gene: 14. The CDR3 is 18 amino acids. Germline V gene sequence: CDR1 MNHEY, CDR2 SVGAGI. CDR3 sequence (DNA): TGTGCCAGCAGTGAAATCCTTCCCGGGACAGGGTTTAACTATGGCTACACCTTC. This encodes CASSEILPGTGFNYGYTF.

The chain couples TRBV20-1 to TRBJ2-7; D perhaps matches TRBD1 (5 bases). From germline, CDR1 is DFQATT and CDR2 SNEGSKA (reference sequence). The CDR3 has 15 residues. Trimming pared 5 bases from V and 4 bases from J, leaving 21 bases between. DNA for the CDR3: TGCAGTGCTTCAAGGGCGAAACAAGGGGTTTACGAGCAGTACTTC. The encoded protein is CSASRAKQGVYEQYF.

The V call is TRBV28, the J call TRBJ1-1; a possible D gene is TRBD1 (5 bases). The V end was cut by 3 bases, the J end by 9 bases, with 14 bases between. The CDR3 has 13 residues. CDR1 and CDR2 from the germline V gene are MDHEN and SYDVKM. The CDR3 nucleotides are TGTGCCAGCAGTTTGGGGCCGAACATTAAAGCTTTCTTT. Translating it yields CASSLGPNIKAFF. The variable domain in full, completed from reference TRBV28 and TRBJ1-1, reads DVKVTQSSRYLVKRTGEKVFLECVQDMDHENMFWYRQDPGLGLRLIYFSYDVKMKEKGDIPEGYSVSREKKERFSLILESASTNQTSMYLCASSLGPNIKAFFGQGTRLTVV.

This clonotype was seen only a few times. This rearrangement joins TRBV4-1 to TRBJ1-1; 7 bases match TRBD1. Germline V gene data show CDR1 as MGHRA and CDR2 as YSYEKL. V lost 2 bases, J lost 1 base, and 13 bases stayed unmatched. The CDR3 covers 18 residues. CDR3 sequence: CASSQLGTVNTRNTEAFF. The CDR3 DNA reads TGCGCCAGCAGCCAATTAGGGACAGTCAACACTCGGAACACTGAAGCTTTCTTT.

The rearrangement uses TRBV5-5 and TRBJ2-6; a possible D gene is TRBD2 (5 bases). Germline values: CDR1 SGHKS, CDR2 YYEKEE (reference sequence). The CDR3 contains 15 residues. The ends were cut back, 4 bases at V and 2 bases at J, with 10 bases in the middle. The CDR3 sequence: CASSLIGAGANVLTF. In nucleotides, the CDR3 is TGTGCCAGCAGCCTGATCGGGGCTGGGGCCAACGTCCTGACTTTC.

The V call is TRBV7-8, the J call TRBJ1-2; TRBD1 might be the D (6 bases). V gave up 5 bases and J gave up 3 bases, with 16 bases separating them. The CDR3 has 15 amino acids. Germline CDR1 reads SGHVS; CDR2 reads FQNEAQ. The CDR3 region has the DNA TGTGCCAGCAGCCCTCTTGGGGGCGCTGACTATGGCTACACCTTC. Its protein product is CASSPLGGADYGYTF.

The chain is built from TRBV12-3 or TRBV12-4 and TRBJ1-1; possibly TRBD1 for D (5 bases). Trimming stripped 8 bases from V and 2 bases from J, with 15 bases between. This CDR3 has 14 amino acids. The CDR3 loop is CASGTSGLNTEAFF. The CDR3 DNA sequence: TGTGCCAGCGGAACATCAGGGCTAAACACTGAAGCTTTCTTT.

This clonotype was seen more than once but under ten times. The chain couples TRBV4-3 to TRBJ1-3, with 10 bases identical to TRBD1. The CDR3 is 16 amino acids. Trimming removed 0 bases from V and 4 bases from J; junction bases left unmatched: 3. The V gene's germline CDR1 is LGHNA and CDR2 YSLEER. The CDR3 loop reads CASSQDGTGVGNTIYF. The CDR3 coding sequence is TGCGCCAGCAGCCAAGATGGGACAGGGGTCGGAAACACCATATATTTT.

This chain connects TRBV12-3 or TRBV12-4 to TRBJ2-2; TRBD2 matches 12 bases. V dropped 8 bases and J dropped 4; count of bases not matched to a gene: 8. The CDR3 covers 16 residues. The CDR3 is CASRQLAGGGTGELFF. The CDR3 DNA sequence: TGTGCCAGCCGGCAACTAGCGGGAGGCGGCACCGGGGAGCTGTTTTTT.

The chain carries TRBV12-3 or TRBV12-4 and TRBJ2-7, with 10 bases matching TRBD2. The CDR3 runs to 15 residues. The trim removed 4 bases at V and 5 bases at J, leaving 8 bases unmatched. In nucleotides, the CDR3 is TGTGCCAGCAGTTCTGTTCGCCTAGCGGGAGACGAGCAGTACTTC. Translated, it gives CASSSVRLAGDEQYF.

This clonotype was counted between two and nine times. The chain joins TRBV20-1 to TRBJ1-1; D might be TRBD1 (5 bases). The V gene lost 2 bases and the J gene lost 3 bases, with 22 bases spanning the gap. Per germline, CDR1 DFQATT and CDR2 SNEGSKA (reference sequence). The length of the CDR3 is 17 residues. CDR3 sequence: CSARSGTGLEMDTEAFF. CDR3 DNA: TGCAGTGCTAGAAGCGGGACGGGCTTAGAGATGGACACTGAAGCTTTCTTT.

The CDR3 DNA is TGCGCCAGCAGCAGCCCTCAAGGGGGGGGCAACGAGCAGTACTTC. Translated: CASSSPQGGGNEQYF. The chain employs TRBV5-1 and TRBJ2-7; TRBD2 is a possible D gene (7 bases). With 4 bases removed from V and 5 bases from J, the gap between germline ends came to 19 bases. CDR1 and CDR2 from the germline V gene are SGHRS and YFSETQ. CDR3 length equals 15 residues.

This clonotype came up a few times. This sequence joins TRBV27 and TRBJ1-5; no definite D call. Germline V CDR1 and CDR2: MNHEY, SMNVEV (reference sequence). The length of the CDR3 is 12 residues. V dropped 4 bases and J dropped 6 bases, with 7 bases sitting between them. CDR3 protein: CASSSHGQPQHF. The CDR3 nucleotides are TGTGCCAGCAGTTCCCACGGTCAGCCCCAGCATTTT.

The CDR3 region has the DNA TGTGCCAGCAGCTTGGTTGGAGGGAACCATTCACCCCTCCACTTT. Translating it yields CASSLVGGNHSPLHF. The chain links TRBV5-6 to TRBJ1-6; D is unresolved. The V end was cut by 0 bases, the J end by 8 bases, with 12 bases between. The germline gives CDR1 SGHDT, CDR2 YYEEEE. The CDR3 totals 15 residues.

The CDR3 loop is CASSSAPGTPLRAGYTF. The CDR3 bases are TGCGCCAGCAGCTCAGCCCCTGGGACACCGCTCCGTGCTGGCTACACCTTC. V gene TRBV5-1 combines with J gene TRBJ1-2, with D perhaps matching TRBD1 (6 bases). The CDR3 has 17 residues. Trimming took off 3 bases at V and 7 bases at J, with 25 bases between the two ends. Germline CDR1 and CDR2: SGHRS and YFSETQ.